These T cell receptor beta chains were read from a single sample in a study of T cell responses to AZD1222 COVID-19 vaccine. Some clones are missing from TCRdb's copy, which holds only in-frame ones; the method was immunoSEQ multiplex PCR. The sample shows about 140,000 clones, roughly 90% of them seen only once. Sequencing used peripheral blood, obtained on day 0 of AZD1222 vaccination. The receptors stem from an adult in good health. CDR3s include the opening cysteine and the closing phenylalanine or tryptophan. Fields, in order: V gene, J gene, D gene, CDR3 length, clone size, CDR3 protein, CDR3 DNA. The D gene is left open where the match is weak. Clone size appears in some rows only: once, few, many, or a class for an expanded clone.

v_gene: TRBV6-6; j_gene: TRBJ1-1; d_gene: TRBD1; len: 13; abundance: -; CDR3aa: CASSGTGGTEAFF; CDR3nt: TGTGCCAGCAGTGGAACAGGGGGCACTGAAGCTTTCTTT
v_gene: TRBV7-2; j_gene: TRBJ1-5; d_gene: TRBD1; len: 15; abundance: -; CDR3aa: CASTRQGHSNQPQHF; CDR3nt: TGTGCCAGCACCCGACAGGGTCATAGCAATCAGCCCCAGCATTTT
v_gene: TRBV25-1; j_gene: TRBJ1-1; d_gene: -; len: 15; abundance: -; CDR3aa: CASSDPTQMNTEAFF; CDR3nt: TGTGCCAGCAGTGATCCGACACAAATGAACACTGAAGCTTTCTTT
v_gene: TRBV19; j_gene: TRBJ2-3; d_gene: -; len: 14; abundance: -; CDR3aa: CASSIVGFADTQYF; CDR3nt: TGTGCCAGTAGTATAGTTGGGTTTGCAGATACGCAGTATTTT
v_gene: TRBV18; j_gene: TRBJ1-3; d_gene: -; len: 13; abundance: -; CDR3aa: CASSRDSGNTIYF; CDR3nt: TGTGCCAGCTCACGGGACTCTGGAAACACCATATATTTT
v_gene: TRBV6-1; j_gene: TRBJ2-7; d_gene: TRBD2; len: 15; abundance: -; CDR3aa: CASSEEGLAGGKQYF; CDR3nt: TGTGCCAGCAGTGAAGAGGGACTAGCGGGAGGTAAGCAGTACTTC
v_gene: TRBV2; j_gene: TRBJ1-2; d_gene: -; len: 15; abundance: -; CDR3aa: CASSEAGTANYGYTF; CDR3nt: TGTGCCAGCAGTGAAGCCGGGACGGCTAACTATGGCTACACCTTC
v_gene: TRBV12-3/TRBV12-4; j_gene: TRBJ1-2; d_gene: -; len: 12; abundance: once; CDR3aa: CASTAGVGGYTF; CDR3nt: TGTGCCAGCACCGCGGGGGTAGGGGGCTACACCTTC
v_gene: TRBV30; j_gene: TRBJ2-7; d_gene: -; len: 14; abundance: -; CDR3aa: CAWSVPGRGYEQYF; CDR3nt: TGTGCCTGGAGTGTACCGGGCAGGGGCTACGAGCAGTACTTC
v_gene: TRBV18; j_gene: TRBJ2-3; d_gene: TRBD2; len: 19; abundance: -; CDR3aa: CASSPRPVASGGSTDTQYF; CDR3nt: TGTGCCAGCTCACCGCGACCGGTTGCTAGCGGGGGAAGCACAGATACGCAGTATTTT
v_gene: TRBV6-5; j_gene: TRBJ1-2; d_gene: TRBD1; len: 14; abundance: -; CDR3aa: CASSIRGLFYGYTF; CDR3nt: TGTGCCAGCTCCATCAGGGGGCTCTTCTATGGCTACACCTTC
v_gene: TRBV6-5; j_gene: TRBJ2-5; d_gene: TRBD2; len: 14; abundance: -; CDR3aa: CASRIGLAAETQYF; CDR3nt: TGTGCCAGCAGAATCGGACTAGCAGCTGAGACCCAGTACTTC
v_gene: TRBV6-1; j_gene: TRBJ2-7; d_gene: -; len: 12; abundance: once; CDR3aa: CASSEQSYEQYF; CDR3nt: TGTGCCAGCAGTGAACAGTCTTACGAGCAGTACTTC
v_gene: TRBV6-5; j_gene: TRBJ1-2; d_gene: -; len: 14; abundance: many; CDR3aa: CASSSPGGHYGYTF; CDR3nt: TGTGCCAGCAGTTCCCCGGGGGGTCACTATGGCTACACCTTC
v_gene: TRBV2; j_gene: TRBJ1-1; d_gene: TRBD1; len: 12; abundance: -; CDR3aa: CASSGQERGAFF; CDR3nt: TGTGCCAGCAGCGGACAGGAGCGGGGAGCTTTCTTT
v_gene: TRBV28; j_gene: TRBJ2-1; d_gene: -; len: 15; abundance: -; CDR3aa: CASSFRGSTHNEQFF; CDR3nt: TGTGCCAGCAGTTTCCGTGGGTCGACACACAATGAGCAGTTCTTC
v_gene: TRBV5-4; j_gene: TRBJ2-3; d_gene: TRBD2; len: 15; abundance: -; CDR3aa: CASSGTSGRADTQYF; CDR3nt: TGTGCCAGCAGTGGGACTAGCGGGAGGGCAGATACGCAGTATTTT
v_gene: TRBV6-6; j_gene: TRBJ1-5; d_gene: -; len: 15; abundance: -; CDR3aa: CASSYSQASYQPQHF; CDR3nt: TGTGCCAGCAGTTACTCACAGGCTTCTTATCAGCCCCAGCATTTT
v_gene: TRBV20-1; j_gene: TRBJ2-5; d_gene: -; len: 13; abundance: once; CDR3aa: CSASSGGQGTQYF; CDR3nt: TGCAGTGCTAGTTCCGGGGGGCAGGGGACCCAGTACTTC
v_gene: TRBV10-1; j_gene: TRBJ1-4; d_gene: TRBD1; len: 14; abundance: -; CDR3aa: CAGAPEDREEKLFF; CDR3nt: TGCGCCGGGGCCCCTGAGGACAGGGAAGAAAAACTGTTTTTT
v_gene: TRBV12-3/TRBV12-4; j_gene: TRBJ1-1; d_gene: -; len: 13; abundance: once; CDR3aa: CASSLGVTTEAFF; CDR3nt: TGTGCCAGCAGTTTAGGAGTTACCACTGAAGCTTTCTTT
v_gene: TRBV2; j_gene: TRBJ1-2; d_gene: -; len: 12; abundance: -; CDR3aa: CASGGLGYGYTF; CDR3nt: TGTGCCAGCGGCGGACTTGGCTATGGCTACACCTTC
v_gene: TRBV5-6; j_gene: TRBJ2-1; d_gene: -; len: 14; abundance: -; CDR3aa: CASSLVASHYEQFF; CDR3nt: TGTGCCAGCAGCTTGGTTGCCAGCCATTATGAGCAGTTCTTC
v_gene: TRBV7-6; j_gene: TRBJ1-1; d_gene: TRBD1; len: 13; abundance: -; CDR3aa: CASSPDRGAEAFF; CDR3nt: TGTGCCAGCAGCCCCGACAGGGGCGCTGAAGCTTTCTTT
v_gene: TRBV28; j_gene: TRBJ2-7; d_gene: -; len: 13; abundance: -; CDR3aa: CASSFRSPYEQYF; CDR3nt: TGTGCCAGCAGTTTCAGGAGTCCCTACGAGCAGTACTTC
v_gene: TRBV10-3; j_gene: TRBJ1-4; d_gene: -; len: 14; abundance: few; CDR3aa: CAITAAGPGEKLFF; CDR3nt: TGTGCCATCACCGCGGCAGGGCCGGGGGAAAAACTGTTTTTT
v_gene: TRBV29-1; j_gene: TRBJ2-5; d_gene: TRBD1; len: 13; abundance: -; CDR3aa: CSVETGGMVTQYF; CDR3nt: TGCAGCGTTGAAACAGGGGGTATGGTGACCCAGTACTTC
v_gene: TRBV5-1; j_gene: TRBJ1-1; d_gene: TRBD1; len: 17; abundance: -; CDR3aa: CASSDRVKQGAATEAFF; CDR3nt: TGCGCCAGCAGCGACAGGGTGAAGCAGGGGGCCGCCACTGAAGCTTTCTTT
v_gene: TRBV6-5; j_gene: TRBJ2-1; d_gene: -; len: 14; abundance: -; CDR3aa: CASSYSEAGNEQFF; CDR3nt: TGTGCCAGCAGTTACTCTGAGGCGGGAAATGAGCAGTTCTTC
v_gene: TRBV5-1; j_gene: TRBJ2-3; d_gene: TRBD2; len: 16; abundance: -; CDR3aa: CASSSTSGGAQDTQYF; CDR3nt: TGCGCCAGCAGCTCGACGAGCGGGGGGGCACAGGATACGCAGTATTTT
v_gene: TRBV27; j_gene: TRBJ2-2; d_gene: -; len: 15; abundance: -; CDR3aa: CASSLGWGAPGELFF; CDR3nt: TGTGCCAGCAGTTTAGGATGGGGGGCGCCCGGGGAGCTGTTTTTT
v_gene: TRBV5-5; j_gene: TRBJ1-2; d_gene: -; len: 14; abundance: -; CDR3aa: CASSPRHANYGYTF; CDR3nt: TGTGCCAGCAGCCCCCGGCATGCCAACTATGGCTACACCTTC
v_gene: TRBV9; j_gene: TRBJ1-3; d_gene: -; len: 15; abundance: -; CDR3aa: CASTKSRAVGNTIYF; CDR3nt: TGTGCCAGCACCAAAAGTAGGGCGGTCGGAAACACCATATATTTT
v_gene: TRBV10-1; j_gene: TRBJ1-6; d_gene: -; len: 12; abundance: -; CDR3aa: CASSGPNSPLHF; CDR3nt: TGCGCCAGCAGCGGACCAAATTCACCCCTCCACTTT
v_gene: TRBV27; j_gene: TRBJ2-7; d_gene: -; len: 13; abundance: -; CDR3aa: CASSLGRSYEQYF; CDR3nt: TGTGCCAGCAGTTTAGGGCGCTCCTACGAGCAGTACTTC
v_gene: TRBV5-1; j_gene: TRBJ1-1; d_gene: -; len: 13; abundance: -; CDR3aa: CASSLTENTEAFF; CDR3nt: TGCGCCAGCAGCTTGACCGAGAACACTGAAGCTTTCTTT
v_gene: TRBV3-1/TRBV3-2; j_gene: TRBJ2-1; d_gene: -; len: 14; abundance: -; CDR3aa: CASSYFNERNEQFF; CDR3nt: TGTGCCAGCAGCTACTTTAATGAGCGGAATGAGCAGTTCTTC
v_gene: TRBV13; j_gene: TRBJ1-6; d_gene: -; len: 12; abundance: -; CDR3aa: CASSLDREPLHF; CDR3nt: TGTGCCAGCAGCTTAGATCGGGAACCCCTCCACTTT
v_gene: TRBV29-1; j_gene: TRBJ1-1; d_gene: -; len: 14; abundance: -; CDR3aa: CSVVGQRMNTEAFF; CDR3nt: TGCAGCGTCGTTGGACAGCGCATGAACACTGAAGCTTTCTTT
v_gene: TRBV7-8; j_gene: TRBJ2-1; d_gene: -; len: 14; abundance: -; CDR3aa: CASSRTISYNEQFF; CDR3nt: TGTGCCAGCAGCCGGACAATCTCCTACAATGAGCAGTTCTTC
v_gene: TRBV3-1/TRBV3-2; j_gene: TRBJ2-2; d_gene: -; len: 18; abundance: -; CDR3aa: CASSQDHGNAPKAGELFF; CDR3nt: TGTGCCAGCAGCCAAGATCACGGGAATGCCCCGAAAGCCGGGGAGCTGTTTTTT
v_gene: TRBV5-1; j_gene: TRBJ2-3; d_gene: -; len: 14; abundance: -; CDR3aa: CASSLTASTDTQYF; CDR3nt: TGCGCCAGCAGCTTGACAGCGAGCACAGATACGCAGTATTTT
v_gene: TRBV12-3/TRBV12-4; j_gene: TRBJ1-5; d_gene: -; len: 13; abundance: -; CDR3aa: CASSSDNNQPQHF; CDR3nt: TGTGCCAGCAGTAGCGACAATAATCAGCCCCAGCATTTT
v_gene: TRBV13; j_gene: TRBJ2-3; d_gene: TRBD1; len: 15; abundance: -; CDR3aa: CASSLPGQGTDTQYF; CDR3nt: TGTGCCAGCAGCTTACCGGGACAGGGGACAGATACGCAGTATTTT
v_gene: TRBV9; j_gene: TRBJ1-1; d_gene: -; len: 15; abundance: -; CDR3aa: CASSAGASGNTEAFF; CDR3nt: TGTGCCAGCAGCGCGGGGGCCTCAGGGAACACTGAAGCTTTCTTT
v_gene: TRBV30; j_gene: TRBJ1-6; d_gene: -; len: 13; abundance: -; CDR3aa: CAWSGLGNSPLHF; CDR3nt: TGTGCCTGGAGCGGCCTCGGGAATTCACCCCTCCACTTT
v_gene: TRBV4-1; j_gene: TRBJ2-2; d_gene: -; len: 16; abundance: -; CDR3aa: CASSQVYGRRVGELFF; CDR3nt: TGCGCCAGCAGCCAAGTTTACGGGAGAAGGGTCGGGGAGCTGTTTTTT
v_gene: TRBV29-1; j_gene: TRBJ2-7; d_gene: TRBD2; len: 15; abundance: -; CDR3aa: CSVVLAGGISYEQYF; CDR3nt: TGCAGCGTCGTACTAGCGGGGGGGATATCCTACGAGCAGTACTTC